Sequencing of this TCR beta chain was carried out in a study of beta chain bispecific antibodies for T cell cancers. Overall study context: Surviving healthy donor T cells from leukemia-line and bispecific antibody cocultures were TRBV-sequenced for family depletion.

Trimming took 4 bases from V and 3 from J; bases not matched to a gene: 10. Germline CDR1 MNHEY, CDR2 SMNVEV (reference sequence). The CDR3 covers 17 residues. This clonotype was seen repeatedly, ten times or more. Its antigen is unidentified. Using its own MiXCR run on the 5' RACE reads, TCRdb lists one record per CDR3 protein. The table has 20,000 or so distinct CDR3 sequences, under 3% seen once. T cells were expanded from blood mononuclear cells for roughly 3 days with anti-CD3 OKT3 or CD3/CD28 beads. Cocultures held roughly 50,000 normal T cells, roughly 50,000 targets, and bispecific antibody. Findings of the study overall: In these mixed samples, most targeted TRBV reads derived from the leukemia cell line.

The rearrangement joins TRBV27 to TRBJ2-3; 10 bases line up with TRBD1. Sequenced material: healthy donor T cells cultured with leukemia cells. This clonotype was obtained from a human donor in good health. Some clones in this sample may be carry-over from other donors' samples. The CDR3 reads CASSSPNDRGRTDTQYF. The CDR3 DNA follows: TGTGCCAGCAGTTCACCAAACGACAGGGGGCGGACAGATACGCAGTATTTT.